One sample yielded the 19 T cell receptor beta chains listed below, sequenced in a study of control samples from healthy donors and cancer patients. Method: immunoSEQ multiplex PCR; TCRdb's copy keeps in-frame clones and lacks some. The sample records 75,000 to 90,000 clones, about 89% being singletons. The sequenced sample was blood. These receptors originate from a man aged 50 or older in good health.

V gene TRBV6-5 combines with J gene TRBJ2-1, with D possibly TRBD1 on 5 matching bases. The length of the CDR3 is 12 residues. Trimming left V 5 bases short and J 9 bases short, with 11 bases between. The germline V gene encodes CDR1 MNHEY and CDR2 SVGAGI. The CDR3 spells CASSPLGAEQFF. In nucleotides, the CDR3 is TGTGCCAGCAGTCCCCTAGGGGCTGAGCAGTTCTTC.

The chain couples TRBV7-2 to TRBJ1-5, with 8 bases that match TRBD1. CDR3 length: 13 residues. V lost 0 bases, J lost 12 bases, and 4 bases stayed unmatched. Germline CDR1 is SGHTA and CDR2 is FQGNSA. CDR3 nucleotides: TGTGCCAGCAGCTTAGCCCCGACAGGGGTCCAGCATTTT. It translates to CASSLAPTGVQHF. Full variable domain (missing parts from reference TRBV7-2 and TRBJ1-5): GAGVSQSPSNKVTEKGKDVELRCDPISGHTALYWYRQSLGQGLEFLIYFQGNSAPDKSGLPSDRFSAERTGGSVSTLTIQRTQQEDSAVYLCASSLAPTGVQHFGDGTRLSIL.

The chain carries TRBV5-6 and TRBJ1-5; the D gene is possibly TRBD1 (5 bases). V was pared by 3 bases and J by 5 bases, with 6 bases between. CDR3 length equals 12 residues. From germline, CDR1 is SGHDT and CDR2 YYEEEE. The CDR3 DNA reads TGTGCCAGCAGCTCCAGGGATCAGCCCCAGCATTTT. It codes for CASSSRDQPQHF.

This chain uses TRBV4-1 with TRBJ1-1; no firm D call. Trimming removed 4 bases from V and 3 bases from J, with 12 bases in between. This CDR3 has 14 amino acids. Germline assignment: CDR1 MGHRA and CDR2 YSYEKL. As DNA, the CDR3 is TGCGCCAGCAGCCCCACTATGGGCGACACTGAAGCTTTCTTT. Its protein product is CASSPTMGDTEAFF.

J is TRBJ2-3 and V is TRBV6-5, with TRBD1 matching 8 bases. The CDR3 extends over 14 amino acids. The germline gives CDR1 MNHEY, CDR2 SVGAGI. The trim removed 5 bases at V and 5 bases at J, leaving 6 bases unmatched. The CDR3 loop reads CASSSRQGIDTQYF. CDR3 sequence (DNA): TGTGCCAGCAGTAGCCGACAGGGGATAGATACGCAGTATTTT.

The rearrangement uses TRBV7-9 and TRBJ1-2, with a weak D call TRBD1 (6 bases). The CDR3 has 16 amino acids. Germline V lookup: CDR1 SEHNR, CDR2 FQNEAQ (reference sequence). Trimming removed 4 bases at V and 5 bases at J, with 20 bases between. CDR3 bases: TGTGCCAGCAGCTCTAAACCGGGACACGTGAGATATGGCTACACCTTC. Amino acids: CASSSKPGHVRYGYTF.

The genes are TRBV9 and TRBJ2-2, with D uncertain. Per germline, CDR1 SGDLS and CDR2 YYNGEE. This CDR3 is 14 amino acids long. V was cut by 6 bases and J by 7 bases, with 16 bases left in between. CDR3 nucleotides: TGTGCCAGCACCCCAATCCCCGACGGCGGGGAGCTGTTTTTT. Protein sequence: CASTPIPDGGELFF.

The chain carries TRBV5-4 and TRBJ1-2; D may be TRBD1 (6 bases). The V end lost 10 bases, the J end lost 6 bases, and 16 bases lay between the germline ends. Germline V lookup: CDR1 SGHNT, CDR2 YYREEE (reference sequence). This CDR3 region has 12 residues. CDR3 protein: CAAEEGVHGYTF. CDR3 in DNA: TGTGCCGCGGAAGAGGGGGTACATGGCTACACCTTC.

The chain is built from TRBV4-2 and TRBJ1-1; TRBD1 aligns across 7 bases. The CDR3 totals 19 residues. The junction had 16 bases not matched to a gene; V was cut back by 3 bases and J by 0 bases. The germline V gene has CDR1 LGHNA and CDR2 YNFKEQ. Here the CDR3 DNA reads TGTGCCAGCAGCCACTTAGGTCTGAACAGGGGAGGCATGAACACTGAAGCTTTCTTT. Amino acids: CASSHLGLNRGGMNTEAFF.

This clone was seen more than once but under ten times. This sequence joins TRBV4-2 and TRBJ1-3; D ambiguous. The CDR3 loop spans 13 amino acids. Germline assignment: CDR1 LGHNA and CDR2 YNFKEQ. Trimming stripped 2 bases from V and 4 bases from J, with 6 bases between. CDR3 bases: TGTGCCAGCAGCCAATTTTGGGGAAACACCATATATTTT. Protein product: CASSQFWGNTIYF.

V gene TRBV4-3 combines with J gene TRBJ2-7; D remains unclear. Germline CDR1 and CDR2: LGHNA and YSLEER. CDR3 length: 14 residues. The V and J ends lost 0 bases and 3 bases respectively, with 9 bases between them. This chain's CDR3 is CASSQESTGYEQYF. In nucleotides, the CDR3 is TGCGCCAGCAGCCAAGAATCGACTGGCTACGAGCAGTACTTC.

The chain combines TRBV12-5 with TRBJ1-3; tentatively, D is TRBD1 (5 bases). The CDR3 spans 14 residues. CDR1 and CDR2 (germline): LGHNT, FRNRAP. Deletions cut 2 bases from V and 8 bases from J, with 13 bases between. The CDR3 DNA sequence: TGTGCTAGTGGTTTGCTCGGGGCTGAGGACACCATATATTTT. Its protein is CASGLLGAEDTIYF.

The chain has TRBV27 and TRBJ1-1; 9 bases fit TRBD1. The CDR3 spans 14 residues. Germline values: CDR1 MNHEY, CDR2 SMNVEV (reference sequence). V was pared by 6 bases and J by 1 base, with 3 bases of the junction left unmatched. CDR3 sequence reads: CASRIQGANTEAFF. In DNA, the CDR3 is TGTGCCAGCAGAATACAGGGGGCGAACACTGAAGCTTTCTTT.

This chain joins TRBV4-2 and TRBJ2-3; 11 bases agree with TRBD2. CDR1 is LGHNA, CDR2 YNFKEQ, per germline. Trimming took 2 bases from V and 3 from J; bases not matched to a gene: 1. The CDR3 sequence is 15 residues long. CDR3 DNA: TGTGCCAGCAGCCAAACTAGCGGGGGTACAGATACGCAGTATTTT. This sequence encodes CASSQTSGGTDTQYF.

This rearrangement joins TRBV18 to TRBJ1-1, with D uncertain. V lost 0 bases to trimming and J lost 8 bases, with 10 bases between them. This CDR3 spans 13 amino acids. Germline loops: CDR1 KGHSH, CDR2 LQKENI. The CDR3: CASSPPSRGEAFF. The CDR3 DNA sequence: TGTGCCAGCTCACCACCGTCCCGTGGGGAAGCTTTCTTT.

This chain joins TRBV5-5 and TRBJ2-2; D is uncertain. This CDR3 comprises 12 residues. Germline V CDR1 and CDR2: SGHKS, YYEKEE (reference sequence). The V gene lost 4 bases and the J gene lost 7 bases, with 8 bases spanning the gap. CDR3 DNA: TGTGCCAGCAGCCCAGAGGACGGGGAGCTGTTTTTT. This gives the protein CASSPEDGELFF. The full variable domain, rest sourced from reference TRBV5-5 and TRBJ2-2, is DAGVTQSPTHLIKTRGQQVTLRCSPISGHKSVSWYQQVLGQGPQFIFQYYEKEERGRGNFPDRFSARQFPNYSSELNVNALLLGDSALYLCASSPEDGELFFGEGSRLTVL.

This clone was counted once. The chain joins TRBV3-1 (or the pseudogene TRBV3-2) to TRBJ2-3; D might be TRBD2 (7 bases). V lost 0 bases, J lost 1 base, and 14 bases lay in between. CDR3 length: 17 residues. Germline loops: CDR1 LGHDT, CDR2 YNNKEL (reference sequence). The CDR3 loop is CASSQETPGGRTDTQYF. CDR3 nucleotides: TGTGCCAGCAGCCAAGAAACGCCGGGGGGCCGCACAGATACGCAGTATTTT.

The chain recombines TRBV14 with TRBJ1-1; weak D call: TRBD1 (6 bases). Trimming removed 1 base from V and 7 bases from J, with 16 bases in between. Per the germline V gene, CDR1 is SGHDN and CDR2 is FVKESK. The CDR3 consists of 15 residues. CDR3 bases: TGTGCCAGCAGCCAAGGACCCGGCAGGGGATATGAAGCTTTCTTT. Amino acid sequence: CASSQGPGRGYEAFF.

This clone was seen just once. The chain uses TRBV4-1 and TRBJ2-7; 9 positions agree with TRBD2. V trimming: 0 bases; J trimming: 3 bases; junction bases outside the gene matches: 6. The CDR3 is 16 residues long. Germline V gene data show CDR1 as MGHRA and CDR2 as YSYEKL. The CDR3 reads CASSQEWRLAVYEQYF. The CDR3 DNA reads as TGCGCCAGCAGCCAAGAGTGGAGACTAGCGGTCTACGAGCAGTACTTC.